Described below is a single T cell receptor (beta chain) sequence and its context. This record comes from a study of blood T cell repertoires in COVID-19. Study at large: Some COVID-19 samples were acute and others convalescent; all came from the United States, Italy and Spain. Nucleic acid was either cDNA or gDNA, and it came from T cells, B-cell-depleted T cells, or PBMCs.

The J segment lost 1 base and the V segment lost 4 bases, leaving 10 bases of the junction unmatched. Germline assignment: CDR1 SGHTA and CDR2 FQGNSA. The CDR3 has 16 residues. Per the study methods: Nucleated cell counts were estimated from reference gene primer amplification. Profiled with immunoSEQ multiplex PCR; TCRdb holds only in-frame clones, not every one. V and J calls and clone size are given by that table; D and trimming were obtained from the DNA. This sample has about 200,000 clones, with more than 65% found just once. This TCR was sampled from a human donor in a cohort sampled during active COVID-19. Sequenced material: peripheral blood. The J gene is TRBJ2-7, the V gene TRBV7-2, with 7 positions matching TRBD1. CDR3 nucleotides: TGTGCCAGCAGCTCGTACGGGACAGCCAAATCCTACGAGCAGTACTTC. Translated, it gives CASSSYGTAKSYEQYF.